The source of this TCR beta chain is a study of T cells expressing NK-cell markers. On the study more broadly: There were seven HCMV-seropositive donors and one seronegative donor among the eight sequenced.

The CDR3 runs 14 residues. Germline V gene data show CDR1 as MNHEY and CDR2 as SVGAGI. Following a re-call of the 5' RACE reads, TCRdb has one entry per CDR3 protein and lacks DNA. The record lists 450,000 to 600,000 distinct CDR3 sequences, of which the ten most abundant hold less than 4.5%. Sequencing used blood T cells: a sorted CD56 or NKG2C T cell subset, CD4+ or CD8+ T cells, or bulk PBMC T cells (not recorded which). The chain has TRBV6-5 and TRBJ2-7; the D gene TCRdb calls, TRBD2, cannot be checked with no DNA. The TCR sequence derives from a young man in good health. The CDR3 spells CASSYETRALEQYF.